One and the same sample provided the 13 T cell receptor beta chains below, sequenced in a study of blood T cell repertoires in COVID-19. The table came from immunoSEQ multiplex PCR; TCRdb's copy has only in-frame clones and leaves some out. The table records about 58,000 clones, 77% of them present only once. Sample: peripheral blood. The receptors were sampled from a human donor in a cohort sampled during active COVID-19.

The chain combines TRBV19 with TRBJ1-6; D ambiguous. V was pared by 5 bases and J by 9 bases, with 8 bases between. Germline CDR1 is LNHDA and CDR2 is SQIVND (reference sequence). The CDR3 spans 12 residues. DNA of the CDR3: TGTGCCAGTAGTTCTCCTCGTTCACCCCTCCACTTT. Amino acid sequence: CASSSPRSPLHF.

The chain combines TRBV29-1 with TRBJ2-1, with unresolved D. Trimming shortened V by 2 bases and J by 6 bases, and 5 bases separated the two germline ends. The germline gives CDR1 SQVTM, CDR2 ANQGSEA. The CDR3 covers 11 residues. CDR3 DNA sequence: TGCAGCGTTGAACGTCCCAATGAGCAGTTCTTC. Translation: CSVERPNEQFF.

The chain carries TRBV4-2 and TRBJ1-1, with D perhaps matching TRBD1 (5 bases). This CDR3 comprises 16 residues. V was cut by 1 base and J by 8 bases, with 20 bases left in between. The germline V gene encodes CDR1 LGHNA and CDR2 YNFKEQ. The chain's CDR3 is CASSQVGGTAKREAFF. The CDR3 bases are TGTGCCAGCAGCCAAGTCGGAGGGACCGCGAAGAGGGAAGCTTTCTTT.

The chain has TRBV15 and TRBJ1-6, with 11 bases aligning to TRBD1. The CDR3 consists of 16 residues. Germline assignment: CDR1 LNHNV and CDR2 YYDKDF (reference sequence). J lost 4 bases, V lost 3 bases, and 2 bases had no gene match. The chain's CDR3 is CATSRDRGLYNSPLHF. In DNA, the CDR3 is TGTGCCACCAGCAGGGACAGGGGGCTGTATAATTCACCCCTCCACTTT.

The chain recombines TRBV19 with TRBJ2-1; 9 bases fit TRBD1. The CDR3 contains 14 residues. J lost 10 bases, V lost 10 bases, and 14 bases had no gene match. CDR1 and CDR2 from the germline V gene are LNHDA and SQIVND (reference sequence). The CDR3 sequence is CATSGQGGLVEQFF. CDR3 DNA sequence: TGTGCCACTTCGGGACAGGGTGGCCTGGTGGAGCAGTTCTTC. Full variable domain (rest looked up from reference TRBV19 and TRBJ2-1): DGGITQSPKYLFRKEGQNVTLSCEQNLNHDAMYWYRQDPGQGLRLIYYSQIVNDFQKGDIAEGYSVSREKKESFPLTVTSAQKNPTAFYLCATSGQGGLVEQFFGPGTRLTVL.

CDR3 nucleotides: TGTGCCAGCACCGCTCTTATTGCGGGAGACTCCTACGAGCAGTACTTC. Translation: CASTALIAGDSYEQYF. The chain links TRBV5-6 to TRBJ2-7; 7 positions match TRBD2. CDR1 is SGHDT, CDR2 YYEEEE, per germline. The length of the CDR3 is 16 residues. The ends lost 6 bases at V and 0 bases at J; junction bases unmatched: 12.

The chain uses TRBV5-1 and TRBJ2-3; 8 bases are a match to TRBD1. The V segment lost 0 bases and the J segment 5 bases; nucleotides outside the gene matches: 8. The length of the CDR3 is 16 residues. Germline-derived CDR1 and CDR2 are SGHRS and YFSETQ. CDR3 residues: CASSLAGGGTGDTQYF. The CDR3 DNA is TGCGCCAGCAGCTTGGCCGGGGGTGGGACAGGAGATACGCAGTATTTT.

This clone was observed once. The rearrangement joins TRBV10-3 to TRBJ1-5; weak D call: TRBD1 (6 bases). The V gene's germline CDR1 is ENHRY and CDR2 SYGVKD. The V and J ends lost 11 bases and 7 bases respectively, with 18 bases between them. This CDR3 comprises 13 residues. CDR3 amino acids: CAHARGAEQPQHF. The CDR3 DNA follows: TGTGCCCACGCGCGGGGGGCAGAGCAGCCCCAGCATTTT.

This sequence joins TRBV3-1 (or the pseudogene TRBV3-2) and TRBJ2-7; possible D gene TRBD2, 6 bases. Germline V gives CDR1 LGHDT, CDR2 YNNKEL (reference sequence). The V end was cut by 7 bases, the J end by 2 bases, with 15 bases between. The CDR3 runs to 14 residues. CDR3 DNA sequence: TGTGCCAGCACCCGTGGCGGGGCGCCCTACGAGCAGTACTTC. It encodes CASTRGGAPYEQYF.

The CDR3 loop is CASSENYQETQYF. The CDR3 nucleotides are TGCGCCAGCAGTGAAAACTACCAAGAGACCCAGTACTTC. The J gene is TRBJ2-5, the V gene TRBV10-1; unclear D gene. The CDR3 consists of 13 residues. From germline, CDR1 is WNHNN and CDR2 SYGVQD (reference sequence). Deletions cut 3 bases from V and 0 bases from J, with 5 bases between.

The gene calls are TRBV7-3 and TRBJ2-1; no firm D call. Germline CDR1 SGHTA, CDR2 FQGTGA. The ends were cut back, 2 bases at V and 2 bases at J, with 7 bases in the middle. This CDR3 is 14 amino acids long. The CDR3 loop is CASSLGRPYNEQFF. The CDR3 region has the DNA TGTGCCAGCAGCTTAGGGCGACCCTACAATGAGCAGTTCTTC. Full variable domain (remainder filled in from reference TRBV7-3 and TRBJ2-1): GAGVSQTPSNKVTEKGKYVELRCDPISGHTALYWYRQSLGQGPEFLIYFQGTGAADDSGLPNDRFFAVRPEGSVSTLKIQRTERGDSAVYLCASSLGRPYNEQFFGPGTRLTVL.

The chain has TRBV28 and TRBJ2-7; no reliable D call. The CDR3 is 12 amino acids. The germline V and J ends were trimmed by 7 bases and 7 bases, with 14 bases remaining between them. Germline V gene data show CDR1 as MDHEN and CDR2 as SYDVKM. CDR3 protein: CASTTGIGEQYF. CDR3 sequence (DNA): TGTGCCAGCACGACTGGAATAGGAGAGCAGTACTTC.

The chain has TRBV5-4 and TRBJ1-1, with 7 bases that match TRBD1. J was trimmed by 1 base and V by 5 bases; bases with no gene match: 8. Germline V gives CDR1 SGHNT, CDR2 YYREEE (reference sequence). The CDR3 contains 15 residues. The CDR3 region has the DNA TGTGCCAGCAGGATACAGGGGTCCGCGAACACTGAAGCTTTCTTT. As protein: CASRIQGSANTEAFF.